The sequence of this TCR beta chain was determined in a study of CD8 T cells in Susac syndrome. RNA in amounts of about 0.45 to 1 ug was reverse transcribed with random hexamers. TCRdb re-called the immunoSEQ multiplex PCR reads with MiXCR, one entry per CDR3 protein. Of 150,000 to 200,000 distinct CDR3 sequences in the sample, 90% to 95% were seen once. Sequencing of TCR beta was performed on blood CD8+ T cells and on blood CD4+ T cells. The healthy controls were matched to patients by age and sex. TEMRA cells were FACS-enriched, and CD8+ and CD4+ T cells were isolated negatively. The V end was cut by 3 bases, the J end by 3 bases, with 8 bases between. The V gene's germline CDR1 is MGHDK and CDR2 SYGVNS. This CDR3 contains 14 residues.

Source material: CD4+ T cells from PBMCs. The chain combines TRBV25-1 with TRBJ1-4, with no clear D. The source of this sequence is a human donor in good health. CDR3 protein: CASSETGPNEKLFF. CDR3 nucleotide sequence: TGTGCCAGCAGTGAGACCGGACCTAATGAAAAACTGTTTTTT.